The clone carrying this T cell receptor (beta chain) occurred a few times. Antigen specificity is unknown. Germline V gene sequence: CDR1 SQVTM, CDR2 ANQGSEA. The CDR3 contains 14 residues. Trimming took 4 bases from V and 2 from J, leaving 12 bases between them. The data derive from a study of identical twins. Overall study results and limits: Excess low generation probability was seen in twin-shared out-of-frame alpha sequences.

Using its own MiXCR run on the 5' RACE reads, TCRdb lists one record per CDR3 protein. The table lists a few hundred thousand distinct CDR3 sequences, approximately 10% of them singletons. This TCR derives from a woman aged 45-59 years in good health. Sequencing was done on a sample of naive T cells sorted from blood. V gene TRBV29-1 combines with J gene TRBJ1-5, with D possibly being TRBD1 (6 bases). CDR3: CSVGLGGGNQPQHF. CDR3 bases: TGCAGCGTTGGATTGGGGGGCGGCAATCAGCCCCAGCATTTT.